This is a list of T cell receptor beta chains from one sample in a study of cytomegalovirus exposure and HLA in healthy donors. The assay was immunoSEQ multiplex PCR, and TCRdb's table has in-frame clones only and misses some. The table lists 150,000 to 200,000 clones, around 76% of them singletons. The sequencing sample was made of PBMCs. These receptors originate from a girl between 5 and 17 years old in good health and CMV-seropositive. Both conserved end residues are part of each CDR3. A D gene is named only where the DNA matches it firmly.

j_gene,d_gene,v_gene,CDR3aa,CDR3nt
TRBJ1-5,NA,TRBV7-8,CASSSRVFTNQPQHF,TGTGCCAGCAGTTCCAGGGTTTTCACGAATCAGCCCCAGCATTTT
TRBJ2-7,TRBD2,TRBV2,CASSELAGGPRGYEQYF,TGTGCCAGCAGTGAACTAGCGGGAGGGCCCCGTGGCTACGAGCAGTACTTC
TRBJ1-5,NA,TRBV6-1,CASSELQPNQPQHF,TGTGCCAGCAGTGAATTACAGCCTAATCAGCCCCAGCATTTT
TRBJ1-1,NA,TRBV6-1,CASKPRQDTEAFF,TGTGCCAGCAAACCGCGACAGGACACTGAAGCTTTCTTT
TRBJ2-1,NA,TRBV27,CASSMTEVHNEQFF,TGTGCCAGCAGTATGACAGAAGTACACAATGAGCAGTTCTTC
TRBJ1-1,NA,TRBV7-9,CSSTPTSANTEAFF,TGTTCCAGCACCCCGACATCAGCGAACACTGAAGCTTTCTTT
TRBJ2-1,NA,TRBV11-2,CASSTVTTSSYNEQFF,TGTGCCAGCAGCACAGTAACAACTAGCTCCTACAATGAGCAGTTCTTC
TRBJ1-5,TRBD1,TRBV19,CASSGTAYSNQPQHF,TGTGCCAGTAGTGGGACAGCTTATAGCAATCAGCCCCAGCATTTT
TRBJ2-7,NA,TRBV7-8,CASSSGEVGEQYF,TGTGCCAGCAGCTCCGGGGAGGTGGGGGAGCAGTACTTC
TRBJ2-1,TRBD1,TRBV6-1,CASSEYMDRVLSYNEQFF,TGTGCCAGCAGTGAATACATGGACAGGGTCCTTTCCTACAATGAGCAGTTCTTC
TRBJ1-1,TRBD1,TRBV11-2,CASSLGQVNTEAFF,TGTGCCAGCAGTCTGGGACAGGTAAACACTGAAGCTTTCTTT